This T cell receptor beta chain was obtained from a study of blood T cell repertoires in COVID-19. Overall study context: Specimens from acute and convalescent COVID-19 originated in the United States, Italy and Spain. PBMCs, B-cell-depleted T cells, or T cells provided the cDNA or gDNA that made up the material.

Germline trimming cut 2 bases from V and 12 bases from J; bases unmatched to any gene: 16. CDR1 and CDR2 from the germline V gene are MNHNS and SASEGT. The CDR3 extends over 15 amino acids. Methods used by the authors: Reference gene primer amplification yielded estimated nucleated cell counts. Only in-frame clones appear in the TCRdb table, and some are missing; sequencing was by immunoSEQ multiplex PCR. V and J calls and clone size are copied from that table; D and trimming were computed from the DNA. The sample lists about 100,000 clones; 85% were seen once. V usage is TRBV6-1 and J usage is TRBJ2-7; 7 positions agree with TRBD2. The receptor's source is a man in his fifties with active or convalescent COVID-19. Specimen: peripheral blood. The CDR3 reads CASSESLLAEGFAYF. As DNA, the CDR3 is TGTGCCAGCAGTGAAAGTCTCCTAGCGGAAGGGTTCGCGTACTTC.